This TCR beta chain comes out of a study of vaccination and CD4 T cells after COVID-19. About the research overall: The post-COVID samples were taken a median about three months after diagnosis, anywhere from 35 to 161. Overlapping SARS-CoV-2, HCoV-NL63, HCoV-OC43 and HCoV-229E spike peptides were used to stimulate cells.

Documented treatment: roughly 11-day PBMC culture with coronavirus spike peptide pools or control peptides (ViraFEST assay). At the Johns Hopkins FTIC core, DNA taken from cultured CD4+ T cells was sequenced by way of the Oncomine TCR Beta short-read assay. Cultures of CD4+ T cells served as the source for extracting genomic DNA. TCRdb re-called the PCR reads through MiXCR, storing one row per CDR3 protein. This sample has 15,000 or so distinct CDR3 sequences, with about 48% found just once. Germline values: CDR1 LGHNT, CDR2 FRNRAP. Losses at the gene ends were 6 bases for V and 7 bases for J; bases not matched to a gene: 6. The length of the CDR3 is 13 residues. In the case of this clonotype: As yet, its antigen is unknown.

The sample taken for sequencing was CD4+ T cells from blood, cultured in vitro. The V and J genes are TRBV12-5 and TRBJ1-5; 7 bases are shared with TRBD1. This clonotype was sampled from a human donor who had recovered from COVID-19. CDR3 bases: TGTGCTAGTGGCCACAGGGGAGGACAGCCCCAGCATTTT. This sequence encodes CASGHRGGQPQHF.